This record looks at one T cell receptor (beta chain) sequence and its context. There is no known antigen for this receptor. No much larger clone exists at a distance of one base, and base qualities are not known. The sample is drawn from a study of control samples from healthy donors and cancer patients (dated by TCRdb to between 2020 and 2021). Library preparation employed the immunoSEQ multiplex PCR assay. In TCRdb, the immuneACCESS table is reduced to in-frame sequences with V and J assigned. These tables do not hold every clone; where another copy was compared, an unresolved V gene accounts for under half, and the others remain unexplained. This sample has some 99,000 clones in its table, and about nine tenths of those were observed once. Of the sample, 3.5% to 4.5% is held by the ten largest clones. Including cysteine and phenylalanine, the CDR3 has 15 amino acids. This entry keeps only the CDR3 DNA: 45 bases, framed from base 1. Ends trimmed: V by 5 bases, J by 5 bases; bases unmatched to a gene: 9. CDR1 and CDR2 (MDHEN, SYDVKM) derive from the germline V gene.

The sequenced sample was blood. The source is a human donor in good health. The donor label of this sample is uncertain. The chain is assembled from TRBV28 and TRBJ2-7, with 10 middle bases fitting TRBD1. The CDR3 amino acid sequence is: CASSPPGQGFHEQYF. The sequence in DNA is TGTGCCAGCAGTCCCCCGGGACAGGGGTTCCACGAGCAGTACTTC.